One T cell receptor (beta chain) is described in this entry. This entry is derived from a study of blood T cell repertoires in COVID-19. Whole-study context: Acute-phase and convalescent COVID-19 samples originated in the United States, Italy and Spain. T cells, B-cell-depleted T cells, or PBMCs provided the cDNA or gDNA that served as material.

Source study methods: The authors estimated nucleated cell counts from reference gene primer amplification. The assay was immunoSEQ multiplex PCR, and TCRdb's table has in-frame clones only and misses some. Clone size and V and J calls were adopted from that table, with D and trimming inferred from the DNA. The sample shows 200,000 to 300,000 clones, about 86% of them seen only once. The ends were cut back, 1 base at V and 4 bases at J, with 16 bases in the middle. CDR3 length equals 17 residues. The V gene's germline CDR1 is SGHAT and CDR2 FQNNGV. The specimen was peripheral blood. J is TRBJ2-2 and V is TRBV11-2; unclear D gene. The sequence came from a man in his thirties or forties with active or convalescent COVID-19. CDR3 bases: TGTGCCAGCAGCTTAGGGTCTGGGTTGGGCTTCACCGGGGAGCTGTTTTTT. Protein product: CASSLGSGLGFTGELFF.